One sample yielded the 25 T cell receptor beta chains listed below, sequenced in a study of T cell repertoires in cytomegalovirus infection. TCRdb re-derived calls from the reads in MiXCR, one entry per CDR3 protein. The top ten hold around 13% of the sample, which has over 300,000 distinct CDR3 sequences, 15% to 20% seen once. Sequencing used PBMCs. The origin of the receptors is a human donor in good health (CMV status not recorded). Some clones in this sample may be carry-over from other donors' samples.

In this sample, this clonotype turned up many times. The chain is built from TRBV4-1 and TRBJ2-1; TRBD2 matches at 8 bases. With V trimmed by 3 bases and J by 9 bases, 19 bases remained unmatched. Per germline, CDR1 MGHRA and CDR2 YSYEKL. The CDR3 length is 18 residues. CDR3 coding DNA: TGCGCCAGCAGCCATGCGGCGGGGCGGGGGGCGGGAGGCGGTGAGCAGTTCTTC. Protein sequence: CASSHAAGRGAGGGEQFF.

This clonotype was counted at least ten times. In DNA, the CDR3 is TGTGCCAGCAGCTTCGGGCGGATATCCAGCACCGGGGAGCTGTTTTTT. Residues: CASSFGRISSTGELFF. The genes are TRBV11-1 and TRBJ2-2; D is uncertain. Trimming removed 3 bases at V and 4 bases at J, with 15 bases between. CDR1 and CDR2 (germline): SGHAT, FQDESV (reference sequence). This CDR3 has 16 residues.

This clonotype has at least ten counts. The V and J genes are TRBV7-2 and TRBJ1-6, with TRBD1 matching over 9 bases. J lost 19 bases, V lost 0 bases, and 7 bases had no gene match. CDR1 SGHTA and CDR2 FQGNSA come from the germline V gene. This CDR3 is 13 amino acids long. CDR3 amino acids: CASSLAGQGILHF. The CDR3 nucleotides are TGTGCCAGCAGCTTAGCGGGACAGGGAATACTACACTTT.

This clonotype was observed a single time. CDR3 region: CASSQSPGRNTGELFF. The CDR3 region has the DNA TGCGCCAGCAGCCAATCTCCCGGGAGGAACACCGGGGAGCTGTTTTTT. The chain recombines TRBV4-1 with TRBJ2-2; D is possibly TRBD2 (6 bases). Germline V gene lookup returns CDR1 MGHRA and CDR2 YSYEKL. CDR3 size: 16 residues. The germline V and J ends were trimmed by 2 bases and 1 base, with 11 bases remaining between them.

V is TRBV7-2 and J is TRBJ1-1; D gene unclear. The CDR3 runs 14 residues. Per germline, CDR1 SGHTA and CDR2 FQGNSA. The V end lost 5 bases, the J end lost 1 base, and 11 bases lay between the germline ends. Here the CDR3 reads CASSPVAGNTEAFF. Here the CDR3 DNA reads TGTGCCAGCAGCCCCGTGGCAGGGAACACTGAAGCTTTCTTT.

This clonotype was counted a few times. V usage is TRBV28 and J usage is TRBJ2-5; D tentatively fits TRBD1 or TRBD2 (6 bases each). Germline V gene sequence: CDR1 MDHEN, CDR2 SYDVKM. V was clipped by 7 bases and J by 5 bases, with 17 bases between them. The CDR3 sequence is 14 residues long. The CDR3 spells CASTRPGAGETQYF. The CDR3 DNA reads TGTGCCAGCACCCGTCCGGGGGCGGGGGAGACCCAGTACTTC. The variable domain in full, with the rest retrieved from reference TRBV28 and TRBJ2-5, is DVKVTQSSRYLVKRTGEKVFLECVQDMDHENMFWYRQDPGLGLRLIYFSYDVKMKEKGDIPEGYSVSREKKERFSLILESASTNQTSMYLCASTRPGAGETQYFGPGTRLLVL.

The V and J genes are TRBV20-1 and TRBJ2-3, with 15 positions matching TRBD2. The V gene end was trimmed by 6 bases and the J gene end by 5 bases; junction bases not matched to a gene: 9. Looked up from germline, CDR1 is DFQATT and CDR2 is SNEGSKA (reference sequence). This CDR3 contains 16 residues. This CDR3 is CSAIPGLAGGRDTQYF. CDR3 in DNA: TGCAGTGCGATCCCGGGACTAGCGGGGGGAAGAGATACGCAGTATTTT.

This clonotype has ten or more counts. The CDR3: CASSHSLTRYGLLFF. The DNA of the CDR3 is TGTGCCAGCAGCCACTCGCTGACTAGGTACGGGTTGTTGTTCTTC. The chain couples TRBV7-2 to TRBJ2-1, with D perhaps matching TRBD2 (6 bases). Germline V gene data show CDR1 as SGHTA and CDR2 as FQGNSA. V was trimmed by 5 bases and J by 15 bases, leaving 26 bases between them. The CDR3 has 15 residues.

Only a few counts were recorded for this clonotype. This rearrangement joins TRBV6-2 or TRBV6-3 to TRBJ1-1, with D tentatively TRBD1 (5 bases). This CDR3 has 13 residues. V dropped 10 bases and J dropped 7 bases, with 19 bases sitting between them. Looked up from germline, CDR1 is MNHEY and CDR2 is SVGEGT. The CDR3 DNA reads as TGTGCCACACAACGGACACTGGATGGTGAAGCTTTCTTT. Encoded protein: CATQRTLDGEAFF.

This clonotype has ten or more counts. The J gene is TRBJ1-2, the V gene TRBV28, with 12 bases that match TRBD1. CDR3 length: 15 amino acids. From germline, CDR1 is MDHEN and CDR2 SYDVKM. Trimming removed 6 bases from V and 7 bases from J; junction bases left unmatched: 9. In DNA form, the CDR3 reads TGTGCCAGCAGCGACCCGGGACAGGGGGCGCGTGGCTACACCTTC. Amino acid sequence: CASSDPGQGARGYTF.

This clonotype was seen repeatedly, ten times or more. CDR3 loop: CASSSPDRYNQPQHF. CDR3 nucleotides: TGTGCCAGCAGTTCACCAGACAGGTACAATCAGCCCCAGCATTTT. V gene TRBV28 combines with J gene TRBJ1-5; a possible D gene is TRBD1 (6 bases). Germline V gene data show CDR1 as MDHEN and CDR2 as SYDVKM. This CDR3 has 15 residues. Trimming took off 4 bases at V and 3 bases at J, with 13 bases between the two ends.

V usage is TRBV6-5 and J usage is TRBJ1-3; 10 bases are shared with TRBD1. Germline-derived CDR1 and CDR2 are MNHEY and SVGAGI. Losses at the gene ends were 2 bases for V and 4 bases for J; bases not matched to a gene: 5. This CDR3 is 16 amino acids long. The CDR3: CASSYRAGQGGNTIYF. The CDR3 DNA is TGTGCCAGCAGTTACCGTGCGGGACAGGGGGGAAACACCATATATTTT.

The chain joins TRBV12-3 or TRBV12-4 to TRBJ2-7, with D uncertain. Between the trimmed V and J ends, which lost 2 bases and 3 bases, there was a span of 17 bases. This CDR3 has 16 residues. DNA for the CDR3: TGTGCCAGCAGTTTATACTCGTTAAGGGTGGGCTACGAGCAGTACTTC. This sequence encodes CASSLYSLRVGYEQYF.

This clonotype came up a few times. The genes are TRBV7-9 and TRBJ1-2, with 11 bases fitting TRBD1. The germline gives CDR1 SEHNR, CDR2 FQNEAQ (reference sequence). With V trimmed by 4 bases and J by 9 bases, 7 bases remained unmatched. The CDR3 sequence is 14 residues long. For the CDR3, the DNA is TGTGCCAGCAGCTCGGACAGGGGGCGCGACAGCTACACCTTC. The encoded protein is CASSSDRGRDSYTF.

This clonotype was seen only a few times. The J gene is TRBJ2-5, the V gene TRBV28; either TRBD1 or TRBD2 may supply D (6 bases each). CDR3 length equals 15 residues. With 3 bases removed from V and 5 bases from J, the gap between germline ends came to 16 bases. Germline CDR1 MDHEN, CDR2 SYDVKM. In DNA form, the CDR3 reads TGTGCCAGCAGTTTTTTGGGGGGCCGGGGGGAGACCCAGTACTTC. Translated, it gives CASSFLGGRGETQYF.

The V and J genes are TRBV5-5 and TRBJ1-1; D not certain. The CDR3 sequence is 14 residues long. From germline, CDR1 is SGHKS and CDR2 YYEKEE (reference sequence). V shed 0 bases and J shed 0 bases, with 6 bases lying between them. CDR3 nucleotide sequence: TGTGCCAGCAGCTTGGGAAAAATGAACACTGAAGCTTTCTTT. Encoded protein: CASSLGKMNTEAFF.

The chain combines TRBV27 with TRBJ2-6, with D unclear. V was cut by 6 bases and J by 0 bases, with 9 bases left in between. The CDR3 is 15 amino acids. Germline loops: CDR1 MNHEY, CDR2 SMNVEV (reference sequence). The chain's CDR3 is CASRPSGSGANVLTF. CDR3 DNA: TGTGCCAGCAGGCCCTCAGGCTCTGGGGCCAACGTCCTGACTTTC.

The CDR3 DNA reads TGTGCCACTCCCCCGGGCAAAAACATTCAGTACTTC. This translates into CATPPGKNIQYF. The J gene is TRBJ2-4, the V gene TRBV5-8; no reliable D call. Trimming pared 9 bases from V and 3 bases from J, leaving 10 bases between. The CDR3 is 12 residues long. Germline V gene data show CDR1 as SGHTS and CDR2 as YDEGEE.

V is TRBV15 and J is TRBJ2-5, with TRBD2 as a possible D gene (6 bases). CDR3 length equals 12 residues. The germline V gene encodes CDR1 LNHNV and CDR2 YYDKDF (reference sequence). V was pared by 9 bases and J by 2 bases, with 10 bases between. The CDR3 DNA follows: TGTGCCACATCGGCGGGACAAGAGACCCAGTACTTC. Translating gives CATSAGQETQYF.

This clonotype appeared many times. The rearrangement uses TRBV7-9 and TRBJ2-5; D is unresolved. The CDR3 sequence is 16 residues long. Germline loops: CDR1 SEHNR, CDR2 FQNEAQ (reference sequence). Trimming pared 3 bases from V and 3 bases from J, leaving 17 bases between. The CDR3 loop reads CASSLYISRYKETQYF. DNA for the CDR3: TGTGCCAGCAGCTTGTACATCTCACGCTACAAAGAGACCCAGTACTTC.

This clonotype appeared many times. The chain's CDR3 is CASSFRRGLDQTQYF. Written as DNA, the CDR3 is TGCGCCAGCAGCTTTCGCAGGGGGTTGGATCAGACCCAGTACTTC. J is TRBJ2-5 and V is TRBV5-1; 7 bases are shared with TRBD1. V dropped 2 bases and J dropped 6; count of bases not matched to a gene: 10. The CDR3 extends over 15 amino acids. Germline loops: CDR1 SGHRS, CDR2 YFSETQ.

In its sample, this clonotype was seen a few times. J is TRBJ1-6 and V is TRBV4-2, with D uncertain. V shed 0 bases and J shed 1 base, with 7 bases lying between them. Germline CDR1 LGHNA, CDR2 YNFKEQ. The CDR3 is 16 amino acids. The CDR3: CASSQDPGSYNSPLHF. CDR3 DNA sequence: TGTGCCAGCAGCCAAGATCCGGGGTCCTATAATTCACCCCTCCACTTT.

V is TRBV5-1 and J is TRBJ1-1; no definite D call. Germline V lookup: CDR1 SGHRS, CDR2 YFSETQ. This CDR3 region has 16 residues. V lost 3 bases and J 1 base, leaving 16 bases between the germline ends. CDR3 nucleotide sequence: TGCGCCAGCAGCTCTCCGCCGGGCTTACCGAACACTGAAGCTTTCTTT. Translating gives CASSSPPGLPNTEAFF. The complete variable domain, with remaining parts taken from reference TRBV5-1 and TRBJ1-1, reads KAGVTQTPRYLIKTRGQQVTLSCSPISGHRSVSWYQQTPGQGLQFLFEYFSETQRNKGNFPGRFSGRQFSNSRSEMNVSTLELGDSALYLCASSSPPGLPNTEAFFGQGTRLTVV.

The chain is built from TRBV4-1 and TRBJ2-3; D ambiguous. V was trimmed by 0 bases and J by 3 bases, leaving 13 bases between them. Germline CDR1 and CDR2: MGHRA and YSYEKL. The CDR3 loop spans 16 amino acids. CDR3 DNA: TGCGCCAGCAGCCAAGAATTGTGGGCATCTACAGATACGCAGTATTTT. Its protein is CASSQELWASTDTQYF.

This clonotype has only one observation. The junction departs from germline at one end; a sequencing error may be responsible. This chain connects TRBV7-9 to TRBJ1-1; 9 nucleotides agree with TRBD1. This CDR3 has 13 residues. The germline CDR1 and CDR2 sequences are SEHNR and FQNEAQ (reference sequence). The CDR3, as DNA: TGTGTCAGCAGCCGACAGGGGGTCACTGAAGCTTTCTTT. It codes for CVSSRQGVTEAFF.